The following is a T cell receptor (beta chain) sequence with its context. The target of this receptor is not known. The read halts 3 residues ahead of the CDR3 end, with the missing end drawn from the germline J gene. The immunoSEQ assay used multiplex PCR to amplify TCR beta CDR3 regions from an average of roughly 1,200 ng of genomic DNA per sample. The assay corrected primer bias using a complete synthetic TCR repertoire to establish an amplification baseline. The amplicons were sequenced on the Illumina platform. Per the original workflow: Error correction of the sequences involved clustering with frequency ratios plus a modified nearest-neighbor algorithm, after which the sequences were analyzed in the immunoSEQ Analyzer using IMGT gene definitions. At each rarefaction depth, TCR richness and evenness were averaged across 20 rarefaction repeats, and samples with fewer sequences than that depth were excluded. V, D and J gene relative abundances were compared between groups with Wilcoxon rank sum tests, applying FDR correction. An intraclass correlation of about 96% for TCR richness and an average of about 77% across over 65 gene segments were obtained from the blinded duplicates. This immuneACCESS table, as held by TCRdb, lists in-frame sequences with V and J called but not all clones. Of the missing ones, under half trace to an unresolved V gene in checked studies; the others have no known cause. V and J calls plus clone size are reproduced from that table; the DNA served to infer D and trimming. The table of this sample itemizes tens of thousands of clones. About 0.97% of the sample rests with the top ten.

Every participant had a single incident cervical HPV16 infection, and women with prevalent HPV16 infections were excluded. Cervical HPV DNA was detected with MY09/MY11 PCR, and genotyping was done with dot-blot hybridization. Fifteen mL of heparinized blood were centrifuged, and the buffy coat was split into aliquots, frozen at -30 degrees C, and then kept at -80 degrees C. QIAGEN kits were used to extract genomic DNA from buffy coat specimens. This specimen comes from a study of T cells in women clearing cervical HPV infection (dated by TCRdb to 2017 to 2018). About the investigation overall: The cases were around 23 women with histologically confirmed HPV16-related CIN3 or worse, and 2 of those women had invasive cancers. Controls were 20 to 30 women whose single incident HPV16 infection cleared within 12 months without precancer or cancer developing. Blood from cases was collected at the visit where the lesion was first found, while blood from controls was collected once the infection could no longer be detected. For cases, the median interval between lesion detection and blood sampling was about 150 days, with an interquartile range of about 85 to 210 days. HLA typing was available for only a few women, so HLA type could not be excluded as a confounder. Nested within Costa Rica's Guanacaste HPV Natural History Study, an exploratory proof-of-principle case-control study compared TCR repertoires across cervical HPV16 outcomes. Cases and controls were matched on age within five years and on year of sample collection. Median age was approximately 36 years in cases versus around 40 in controls, and baseline characteristics did not differ significantly. In the parent cohort, 9,500 to 13,000 women aged 18 or older were enrolled in Guanacaste, Costa Rica, during 1993 to 1994 and then followed for under nine years. Five blinded duplicates per group were added as quality controls, giving around 60 samples: some 50 participants and roughly 10 replicates. On the study overall, not on this receptor specifically: The cross-sectional design could not show whether associations preceded infection or resulted from it; effector/memory subsets and HPV-specific T cells were not isolated. Because the number of T cells in each sample was unknown, differences in richness could reflect differing T-cell content rather than repertoire biology. Lower TRBV6-7 relative abundance was observed in cases than in controls (around 0.1% versus 0.15%; Bonferroni P = 0.0008). TCR repertoire richness was significantly higher in CIN3+ cases than in controls across sequencing depths, while evenness did not differ. By combining richness with V gene abundances, random forest classifiers separated cases from controls with an estimated AUC of 0.75 to 0.85.

CDR1 and CDR2 were assigned from the germline V gene as SGHDN and FVKESK. Including cysteine and phenylalanine, the CDR3 has 15 amino acids. Part of the CDR3 DNA is given, 36 bases translated from base 1. The source is a woman between 18 and 69 years old with a cervical HPV16 infection that either progressed to CIN3+ or cleared (not recorded which). The chain is encoded by TRBV14 joined to TRBJ2-2, with TRBD1 matching 8 junction bases. The sequencing sample was made of blood buffy coat. The sequenced CDR3 bases are TGTGCCAGCAGCCAGGCGACAGGGGCTGTAGAAAAG. This translates into CASSQATGAVEK. The CDR3 reads in full as CASSQATGAVEKLFF.